The source of this T cell receptor (beta chain) is a study of T-cell reconstitution after alpha-beta-depleted transplantation in children. Germline V CDR1 and CDR2: DFQATT, SNEGSKA (reference sequence). V lost 3 bases and J lost 4, with 5 bases in between. This CDR3 region has 11 residues. Comments on this clonotype: A read error may explain this, as a much larger clone is one base away.

The authors prepared the TCRbeta library with unique molecular identifiers. From the PCR reads, TCRdb called clonotypes with MiXCR, one entry per CDR3 protein. The table has more than 300,000 distinct CDR3 sequences, around 15% seen once. The source of this sequence is a male patient aged 2-15 years who had a stem cell transplant for acute lymphoblastic leukemia, so the T cells may come from the graft donor. The chain couples TRBV20-1 to TRBJ2-3; D is ambiguous. The source material was PBMCs, mostly from graft donor cells, sampled 360 days after TCRalphabeta/CD19-depleted stem cell transplant. The CDR3 loop reads CSASVSDTQYF. CDR3 bases: TGCAGTGCTAGCGTCTCAGATACGCAGTATTTT.